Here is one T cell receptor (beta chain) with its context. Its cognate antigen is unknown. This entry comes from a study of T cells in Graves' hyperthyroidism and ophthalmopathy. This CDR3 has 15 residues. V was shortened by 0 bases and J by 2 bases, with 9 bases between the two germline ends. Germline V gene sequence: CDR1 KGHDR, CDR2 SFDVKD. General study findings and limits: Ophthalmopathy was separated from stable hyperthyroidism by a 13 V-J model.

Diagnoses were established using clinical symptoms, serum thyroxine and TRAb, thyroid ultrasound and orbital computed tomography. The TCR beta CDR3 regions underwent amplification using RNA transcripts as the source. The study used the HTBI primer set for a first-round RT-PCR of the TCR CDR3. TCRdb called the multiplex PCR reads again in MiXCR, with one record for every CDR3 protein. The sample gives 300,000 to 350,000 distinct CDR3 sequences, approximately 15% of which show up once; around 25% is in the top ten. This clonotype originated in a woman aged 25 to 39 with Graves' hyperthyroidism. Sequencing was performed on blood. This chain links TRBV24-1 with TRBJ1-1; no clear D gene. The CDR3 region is CATSDLLAPNTEAFF. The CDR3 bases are TGTGCCACCAGTGATTTGCTTGCCCCTAACACTGAAGCTTTCTTT.